This record concerns one TCR beta chain sequence. Treatment noted: roughly 20 received Ad26.COV2.S at low or high dose, single or two shots; roughly five received placebo; per-sample allocation not given. The samples were gathered on day 63 after the first injection of vaccine or placebo. This record belongs to a study of Ad26.COV2.S vaccination and SARS-CoV-2 variants. Overall study context: Enrollment placed the donor in the COV1001 Ad26.COV2.S trial arm. Ad26.COV2.S, an intramuscular injection, was given once or twice 56 days apart.

The CDR3 is made up of 14 amino acids. Germline loops: CDR1 KGHSY, CDR2 FQNENV. The germline V and J ends were trimmed by 0 bases and 8 bases, with 14 bases remaining between them. The assay was immunoSEQ multiplex PCR, and TCRdb's table has in-frame clones only and misses some. The table records approximately 350,000 clones, approximately 83% of them present only once. The source of this sequence is a person between 18 and 60 years old who received the Ad26.COV2.S COVID-19 vaccine or a placebo. The chain employs TRBV16 and TRBJ2-7; D gene uncertain. This specimen consisted of peripheral blood, obtained in a trial of Ad26.COV2.S vaccine versus placebo. The DNA for the CDR3 is TGTGCCAGCAGCCAATCTGTCTCTACAGATAAGCAGTACTTC. Translating gives CASSQSVSTDKQYF.